The entry that follows covers one TCR beta chain sequence. Its antigen is still unknown. Measured with immunoSEQ multiplex PCR; TCRdb has only the in-frame clones, and not every one. The sample includes approximately 41,000 clones, 91% of them seen just once. The record originates from a study of T cells in localized non-small cell lung cancer. Whole-study findings and limits: Adjacent uninvolved lung had the highest clonality, suggesting focused antigen responses. Increased T cell density in blood showed an association with longer overall survival. Tumor samples were not multi-region, leaving intratumor heterogeneity unexcluded.

Per the germline V gene, CDR1 is SGHVS and CDR2 is FQNEAQ. Deletions cut 8 bases from V and 8 bases from J, with 16 bases between. The CDR3 contains 13 residues. J is TRBJ2-1 and V is TRBV7-8; the D gene is possibly TRBD2 (6 bases). Sequences were derived from PBMCs, sampled before any cancer treatment. This receptor was identified in a woman aged 35 to 70 with stage II lung adenocarcinoma. The CDR3 nucleotides are TGTGCCAGCCAACGGGACTCGGAACATGAGCAGTTCTTC. Its translation is CASQRDSEHEQFF.